Given below is one T cell receptor (beta chain) in context. Its antigen is unidentified. This record belongs to a study of tumor-infiltrating lymphocytes in localized non-small cell lung cancer. Study details: Patients included smokers and never-smokers with various histologies, some sampled after neoadjuvant chemotherapy.

The CDR3 is 16 amino acids. V lost 0 bases, J lost 4 bases, and 6 bases stayed unmatched. Germline lookup yields CDR1 ENHRY and CDR2 SYGVKD. Study-wide points: T-cell fraction did not differ between immunotypes IM1 and IM2.

Profiling relied on immunoSEQ multiplex PCR, and the TCRdb table lists in-frame clones only, not all of them. Altogether about 16,000 clones are present, approximately 80% being singletons, with the ten largest covering 6.4%. This TCR came from a human donor with non-small cell lung cancer. The chain carries TRBV10-3 and TRBJ2-1; 7 bases line up with TRBD2. The sequencing input was lung tumor tissue. The CDR3 sequence is CAISESAGVGYNEQFF. The CDR3, as DNA: TGTGCCATCAGTGAGTCCGCGGGAGTAGGTTACAATGAGCAGTTCTTC.